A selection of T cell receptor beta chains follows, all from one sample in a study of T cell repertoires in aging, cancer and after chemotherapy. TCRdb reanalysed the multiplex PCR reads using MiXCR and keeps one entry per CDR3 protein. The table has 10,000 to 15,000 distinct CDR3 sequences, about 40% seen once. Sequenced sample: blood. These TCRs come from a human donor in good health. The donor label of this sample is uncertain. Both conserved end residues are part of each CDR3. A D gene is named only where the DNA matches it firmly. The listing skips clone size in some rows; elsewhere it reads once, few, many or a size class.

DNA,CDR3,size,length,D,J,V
TGTGCCAGCAGCTCCCGCCTCCGGCCTCGACCGTTCTTC,CASSSRLRPRPFF,NA,13,NA,TRBJ2-1,TRBV4-2
TGTGCCACGAGGGACAGGGGACTCTCCGGGGAGCTGTTTTTT,CATRDRGLSGELFF,medium-sized,14,TRBD1,TRBJ2-2,TRBV19
TGTGCCATCAGTGAGTCAGGGGGCTCTGGGGCCAACGTCCTGACTTTC,CAISESGGSGANVLTF,few,16,NA,TRBJ2-6,TRBV10-3
TGTGCCAGCAGCTTGGACCTTGAAGCTTTCTTT,CASSLDLEAFF,NA,11,NA,TRBJ1-1,TRBV5-5
TGTGCCAGCAGAAAAACGAACACTGAAGCTTTCTTT,CASRKTNTEAFF,NA,12,NA,TRBJ1-1,TRBV6-2/TRBV6-3
TGTGCCAGAGGGGCGGTAACTAGCACAGATACGCAGTATTTT,CARGAVTSTDTQYF,NA,14,NA,TRBJ2-3,TRBV5-4
TGTGCCAGCTCACGGGGACAGCGGGAGACCCAGTACTTC,CASSRGQRETQYF,NA,13,TRBD1,TRBJ2-5,TRBV18
TGTGCCAGCAGTGTAATGACAGGGAGGTACGAGCAGTACTTC,CASSVMTGRYEQYF,few,14,NA,TRBJ2-7,TRBV6-1
TGTGCCAGTAGTGCTAGACTTACGAGCTCCTACGAGCAGTACTTC,CASSARLTSSYEQYF,medium-sized,15,NA,TRBJ2-7,TRBV19
TGTGCCAGCAGCCTGCAGGGGACCGGGGGGTGGGCACCCACGGGGGAGCTGTTTTTT,CASSLQGTGGWAPTGELFF,few,19,NA,TRBJ2-2,TRBV5-4
TGTGCCAGCAGCCCGACCCAGCAGGATACGCAGTATTTT,CASSPTQQDTQYF,medium-sized,13,NA,TRBJ2-3,TRBV11-3
TGTGCCACCCAAACGGGACAGGCCTACAATGAGCAGTTCTTC,CATQTGQAYNEQFF,NA,14,TRBD1,TRBJ2-1,TRBV6-2/TRBV6-3
TGTGCCAGCAGCTTAGAAGTACGGGGGGGATCCTACAATGAGCAGTTCTTC,CASSLEVRGGSYNEQFF,NA,17,TRBD2,TRBJ2-1,TRBV13
TGTGCCAGCAGTAGCACAGGGTTCAGCACTGAAGCTTTCTTT,CASSSTGFSTEAFF,NA,14,NA,TRBJ1-1,TRBV12-3/TRBV12-4
TGTGCCAGCAGTTACGGGGGGGTGGACATGAACACTGAAGCTTTCTTT,CASSYGGVDMNTEAFF,NA,16,NA,TRBJ1-1,TRBV6-5
TGCACGGTGGGGGGGATGAACACTGAAGCTTTCTTT,CTVGGMNTEAFF,few,12,NA,TRBJ1-1,TRBV29-1
TGTGCCAGCAGTCGTCGACAGGAGGGCGATACGCAGTATTTT,CASSRRQEGDTQYF,few,14,NA,TRBJ2-3,TRBV5-4
TGCAGCGTTGAAGAAGTGGGCGGAATCTATGGCTACACCTTC,CSVEEVGGIYGYTF,few,14,NA,TRBJ1-2,TRBV29-1
TGTGCCAGCAGCTTAGAGGGACTAGCGGGGGAGCGAGAGACCCAGTACTTC,CASSLEGLAGERETQYF,medium-sized,17,TRBD2,TRBJ2-5,TRBV11-3
TGTGCCAGCCGCGGGACAGATGAGCAGTTCTTC,CASRGTDEQFF,few,11,NA,TRBJ2-1,TRBV6-1
TGTGCCAGCTCTTCTAGCGGGGACTACACCGGGGAGCTGTTTTTT,CASSSSGDYTGELFF,few,15,TRBD2,TRBJ2-2,TRBV6-1
TGTGCCTGGAGTGCAGGGGAGACCCAGTACTTC,CAWSAGETQYF,few,11,NA,TRBJ2-5,TRBV30
TGTGCCAGCAGCCCAGGCGCGGGCCTTAACACTGAAGCTTTCTTT,CASSPGAGLNTEAFF,few,15,NA,TRBJ1-1,TRBV7-9
TGTGCCAGTAGTATAATTAGCGCGACGCAAGAGACCCAGTACTTC,CASSIISATQETQYF,medium-sized,15,NA,TRBJ2-5,TRBV19